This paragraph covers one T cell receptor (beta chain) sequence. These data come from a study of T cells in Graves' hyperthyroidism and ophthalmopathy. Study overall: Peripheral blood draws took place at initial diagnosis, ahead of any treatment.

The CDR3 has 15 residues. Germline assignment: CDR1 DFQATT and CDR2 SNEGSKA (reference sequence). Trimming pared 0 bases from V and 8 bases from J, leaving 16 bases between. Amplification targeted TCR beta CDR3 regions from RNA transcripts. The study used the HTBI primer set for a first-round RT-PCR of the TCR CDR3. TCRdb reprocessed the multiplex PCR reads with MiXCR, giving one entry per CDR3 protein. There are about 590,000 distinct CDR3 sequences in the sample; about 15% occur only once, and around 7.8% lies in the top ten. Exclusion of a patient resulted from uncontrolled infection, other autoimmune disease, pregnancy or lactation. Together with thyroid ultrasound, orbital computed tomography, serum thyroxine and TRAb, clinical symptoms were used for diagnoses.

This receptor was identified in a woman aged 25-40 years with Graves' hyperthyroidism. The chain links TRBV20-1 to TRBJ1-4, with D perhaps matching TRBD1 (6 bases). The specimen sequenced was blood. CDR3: CSARDSQGIVEKLFF. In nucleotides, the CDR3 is TGCAGTGCTAGAGATTCCCAGGGGATTGTCGAAAAACTGTTTTTT.